This TCR beta chain was captured in a study of cytomegalovirus exposure and HLA in healthy donors. The study's findings and limits: One variant, a missense change in DCLRE1C, was linked in a later analysis to TCR beta V- and J-gene trimming. A later analysis reported that several of the most significant clusters appeared to be linked to common viral pathogens, among them Epstein-Barr virus. A later analysis reportedly found that, within productive TCRs, an Asian-associated ancestry cluster had fewer N-insertions than the mean observed across the roughly 700 donors.

60 Vbeta and 13 Jbeta primers were used in PCR. Some clones are missing from TCRdb's copy, which holds only in-frame ones; the method was immunoSEQ multiplex PCR. This table has fewer than 200,000 clones, 75% to 85% appearing once. This clone was seen more than once but under ten times. Its antigen is undetermined. The CDR3 has 13 residues. V was shortened by 5 bases and J by 2 bases, with 10 bases between the two germline ends. The V gene's germline CDR1 is SQVTM and CDR2 ANQGSEA. The sequence was obtained from a woman in her twenties or thirties in good health and CMV-seronegative. This sequence joins TRBV29-1 and TRBJ1-5, with a tentative D call TRBD1 (5 bases). Input material: PBMCs. The CDR3 protein is CSVQGGGNQPQHF. The CDR3 DNA sequence: TGCAGCGTTCAGGGAGGGGGCAATCAGCCCCAGCATTTT.